Listed below are T cell receptor beta chains from one sample, sequenced in a study of blood T cell repertoires in COVID-19. TCRdb's copy holds only in-frame clones and misses some; the assay was immunoSEQ multiplex PCR. The sample shows some 250,000 clones, roughly 87% of them seen only once. What was sequenced was peripheral blood. The receptors derive from a woman in her thirties with acute or convalescent COVID-19. The CDR3 runs from the conserved cysteine through the conserved F or W. A D gene is named only where the DNA matches it firmly. The size of a clone is reported for some rows only, either as once, few or many, or as a class for expanded clones.

>12|TRBV5-6|-|-|TRBJ2-1
CASSSRLNEQFF
TGTGCCAGCAGCTCCCGTCTAAATGAGCAGTTCTTC
>17|TRBV4-2|TRBD2|-|TRBJ2-1
CASSPLRKREGDNEQFF
TGTGCCAGCAGTCCCTTGAGAAAGCGGGAGGGGGACAATGAGCAGTTCTTC
>14|TRBV11-2|TRBD1|once|TRBJ2-7
CASSLGQGVYEQYF
TGTGCCAGCAGCTTGGGGCAGGGGGTGTACGAGCAGTACTTC
>17|TRBV5-4|-|once|TRBJ1-2
CASSLGGPRGNNYGYTF
TGTGCCAGCAGCTTGGGTGGGCCCCGGGGGAATAACTATGGCTACACCTTC
>15|TRBV19|TRBD2|-|TRBJ2-1
CASSPWTSGGNEQFF
TGTGCCAGTAGTCCCTGGACTAGCGGGGGCAATGAGCAGTTCTTC
>11|TRBV2|-|-|TRBJ2-5
CASSPAGTQYF
TGTGCCAGCAGTCCTGCGGGGACCCAGTACTTC
>14|TRBV7-2|TRBD1|-|TRBJ1-6
CASSSGTGPSPLHF
TGTGCCAGCAGCTCCGGGACAGGGCCTTCACCCCTCCACTTT
>16|TRBV19|TRBD1|-|TRBJ2-7
CASSRSGGQGPYEQYF
TGTGCCAGTAGCCGATCTGGGGGACAGGGCCCCTACGAGCAGTACTTC
>17|TRBV19|TRBD2|-|TRBJ2-1
CASSITGLAGGRDEQFF
TGTGCCAGTAGTATAACCGGACTAGCGGGAGGGCGGGATGAGCAGTTCTTC
>16|TRBV19|-|few|TRBJ1-3
CASSTRDSLSGNTIYF
TGTGCCAGTAGTACTCGAGACTCGTTATCGGGAAACACCATATATTTT
>15|TRBV18|-|-|TRBJ1-3
CASSPTGTEGYTIYF
TGTGCCAGCTCACCAACCGGGACGGAGGGGTACACCATATATTTT
>13|TRBV6-5|-|-|TRBJ1-5
CASTGGANQPQHF
TGTGCCAGCACCGGGGGGGCTAATCAGCCCCAGCATTTT
>15|TRBV5-5|TRBD1|-|TRBJ1-6
CASSPTGTADSPLHF
TGTGCCAGCAGCCCGACTGGGACAGCGGATTCACCCCTCCACTTT
>14|TRBV10-3|TRBD1|-|TRBJ2-7
CAIGAGTASYEQYF
TGTGCCATCGGCGCCGGGACAGCCTCCTACGAGCAGTACTTC
>15|TRBV11-2|-|-|TRBJ2-1
CASSLVPGNYNEQFF
TGTGCCAGCAGCTTAGTCCCAGGGAACTACAATGAGCAGTTCTTC
>14|TRBV3-1/TRBV3-2|TRBD1|-|TRBJ1-2
CASSQEPGGNGYTF
TGTGCCAGCAGCCAAGAACCAGGGGGGAATGGCTACACCTTC
>18|TRBV21-1|-|-|TRBJ2-2
CASSPERQGAGLAGELFF
TGTGCCAGCAGCCCCGAACGACAGGGGGCGGGACTCGCCGGGGAGCTGTTTTTT
>13|TRBV4-3|TRBD1|-|TRBJ1-2
CASSHRQGNGYTF
TGCGCCAGCAGCCACCGACAGGGGAATGGCTACACCTTC
>13|TRBV12-3/TRBV12-4|-|-|TRBJ1-2
CASSPGRAYGYTF
TGTGCCAGCAGTCCCGGCAGGGCGTATGGCTACACCTTC
>12|TRBV19|TRBD1|once|TRBJ1-2
CASSTRQGGYTF
TGTGCCAGTAGTACACGACAGGGTGGCTACACCTTC
>14|TRBV5-6|TRBD2|-|TRBJ2-7
CASRRRGAALGQYF
TGTGCCAGCAGAAGGCGGGGGGCAGCCTTGGGGCAGTACTTC
>13|TRBV4-3|-|-|TRBJ1-2
CASSQDGSYGYTF
TGCGCCAGCAGCCAAGATGGGAGCTATGGCTACACCTTC
>13|TRBV27|-|-|TRBJ2-3
CASSLLGTDTQYF
TGTGCCAGCAGTTTATTAGGCACAGATACGCAGTATTTT
>15|TRBV6-4|-|-|TRBJ1-6
CASREEATYNSPLHF
TGTGCCAGCAGGGAGGAGGCCACATACAATTCACCCCTCCACTTT
>17|TRBV7-2|-|-|TRBJ1-2
CASSFNRFRLPNYGYTF
TGTGCCAGCAGCTTCAATCGATTCAGACTCCCTAACTATGGCTACACCTTC
>15|TRBV12-5|TRBD1|few|TRBJ1-5
CASATGQGKYQPQHF
TGTGCTAGTGCCACTGGACAGGGGAAATATCAGCCCCAGCATTTT
>17|TRBV5-1|-|-|TRBJ2-2
CASSPRSDGLNTGELFF
TGCGCCAGCAGCCCGCGCAGCGACGGATTGAACACCGGGGAGCTGTTTTTT
>14|TRBV5-1|-|-|TRBJ1-4
CASRMTVLNEKLFF
TGCGCCAGCAGAATGACAGTGCTTAATGAAAAACTGTTTTTT
>16|TRBV3-1/TRBV3-2|-|-|TRBJ2-2
CASSQAADSITGELFF
TGTGCCAGCAGCCAAGCGGCGGACTCGATCACCGGGGAGCTGTTTTTT
>17|TRBV6-1|TRBD2|-|TRBJ2-7
CASSKGLAGGKNYEQYF
TGTGCCAGCAGTAAAGGACTAGCGGGAGGGAAGAACTACGAGCAGTACTTC
>17|TRBV7-8|-|-|TRBJ2-1
CASRSKRASVKYNEQFF
TGTGCCAGCAGATCAAAAAGGGCTAGCGTAAAATACAATGAGCAGTTCTTC
>15|TRBV24-1|TRBD1|-|TRBJ2-5
CATSDKDRAGETQYF
TGTGCCACCAGTGATAAAGACAGGGCTGGGGAGACCCAGTACTTC
>11|TRBV20-1|-|-|TRBJ2-1
CSARENREQFF
TGCAGTGCTAGAGAAAATCGAGAACAGTTCTTC
>13|TRBV2|-|-|TRBJ1-5
CASSVPRDQPQHF
TGTGCCAGCAGTGTTCCCCGGGATCAGCCCCAGCATTTT
>15|TRBV27|TRBD2|-|TRBJ2-7
CASSETAGGRYEQYF
TGTGCCAGCAGCGAGACGGCGGGAGGGCGATACGAGCAGTACTTC
>12|TRBV5-6|TRBD1|-|TRBJ1-5
CASSLTGGPQHF
TGTGCCAGCAGCTTAACAGGGGGACCCCAGCATTTT
>16|TRBV19|TRBD1|once|TRBJ1-6
CASGKPGQGRGSPLHF
TGTGCCAGTGGGAAACCGGGACAGGGTCGCGGTTCACCCCTCCACTTT
>11|TRBV11-2|-|-|TRBJ2-7
CASGIQVKQYF
TGTGCCAGCGGAATTCAGGTCAAGCAGTACTTC
>14|TRBV6-6|-|few|TRBJ1-4
CASSYGTSNEKLFF
TGTGCCAGCAGTTACGGGACATCGAATGAAAAACTGTTTTTT
>17|TRBV7-3|-|-|TRBJ2-1
CASSLQPRGILYNEQFF
TGTGCCAGCAGCCTTCAACCTCGCGGGATCTTGTACAATGAGCAGTTCTTC
>15|TRBV6-2/TRBV6-3|TRBD2|-|TRBJ2-3
CASSYVTSGTDTQYF
TGTGCCAGCAGTTATGTGACTAGCGGGACAGATACGCAGTATTTT
>12|TRBV6-6|-|-|TRBJ1-2
CASTRGNNGYTF
TGTGCCAGCACCAGAGGGAACAATGGCTACACCTTC
>14|TRBV3-1/TRBV3-2|-|-|TRBJ2-2
CASSQDRRGGELFF
TGTGCCAGCAGCCAAGATCGAAGGGGAGGGGAGCTGTTTTTT
>18|TRBV9|TRBD2|-|TRBJ2-3
CASSDWLAETFSTDTQYF
TGTGCCAGCAGCGACTGGCTAGCGGAGACCTTTAGCACAGATACGCAGTATTTT
>14|TRBV9|TRBD2|-|TRBJ2-3
CASDPSGRTDTQYF
TGTGCCAGCGATCCTAGCGGGAGGACAGATACGCAGTATTTT
>13|TRBV29-1|-|-|TRBJ2-5
CSVEDRVDGTQYF
TGCAGCGTTGAAGACAGGGTGGACGGGACCCAGTACTTC
>16|TRBV6-4|TRBD1|-|TRBJ2-2
CASSDRGQRNTGELFF
TGTGCCAGCAGTGATCGGGGACAGCGGAACACCGGGGAGCTGTTTTTT
>16|TRBV9|-|-|TRBJ2-3
CASSETPRGGTDTQYF
TGTGCCAGCAGCGAAACCCCCAGGGGCGGCACAGATACGCAGTATTTT
>14|TRBV5-1|TRBD1|-|TRBJ1-4
CASSPGQDYEKLFF
TGCGCCAGCAGCCCCGGACAGGATTATGAAAAACTGTTTTTT
>13|TRBV14|-|-|TRBJ2-7
CASSQAGVGEQYF
TGTGCCAGCAGCCAAGCGGGAGTCGGGGAGCAGTACTTC
>10|TRBV20-1|-|-|TRBJ2-1
CSASGDEQFF
TGCAGTGCGAGTGGCGATGAGCAGTTCTTC